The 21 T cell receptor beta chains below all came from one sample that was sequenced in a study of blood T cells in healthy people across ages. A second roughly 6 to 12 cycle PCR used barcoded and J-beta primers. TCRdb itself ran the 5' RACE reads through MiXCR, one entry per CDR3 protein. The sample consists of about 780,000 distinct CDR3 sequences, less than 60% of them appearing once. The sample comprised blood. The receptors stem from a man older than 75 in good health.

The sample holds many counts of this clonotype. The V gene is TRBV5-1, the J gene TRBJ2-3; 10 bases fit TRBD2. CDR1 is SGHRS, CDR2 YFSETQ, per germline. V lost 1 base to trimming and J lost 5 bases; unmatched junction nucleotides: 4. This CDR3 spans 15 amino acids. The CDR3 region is CASSLRLAGQDTQYF. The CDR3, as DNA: TGCGCCAGCAGCTTGCGACTAGCGGGCCAAGATACGCAGTATTTT.

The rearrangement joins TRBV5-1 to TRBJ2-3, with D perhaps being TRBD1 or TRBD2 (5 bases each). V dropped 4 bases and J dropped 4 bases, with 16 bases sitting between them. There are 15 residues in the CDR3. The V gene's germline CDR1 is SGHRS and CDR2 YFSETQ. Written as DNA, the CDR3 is TGCGCCAGCAGCGCAGGGACCTCAGGCCCAGATACGCAGTATTTT. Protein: CASSAGTSGPDTQYF.

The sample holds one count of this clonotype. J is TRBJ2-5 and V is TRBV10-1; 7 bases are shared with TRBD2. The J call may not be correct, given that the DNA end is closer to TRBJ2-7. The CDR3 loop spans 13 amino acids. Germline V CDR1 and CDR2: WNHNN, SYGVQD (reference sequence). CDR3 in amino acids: CASSVLAVYEQYF. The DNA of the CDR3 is TGCGCCAGCAGTGTGCTAGCGGTCTACGAGCAGTACTTC.

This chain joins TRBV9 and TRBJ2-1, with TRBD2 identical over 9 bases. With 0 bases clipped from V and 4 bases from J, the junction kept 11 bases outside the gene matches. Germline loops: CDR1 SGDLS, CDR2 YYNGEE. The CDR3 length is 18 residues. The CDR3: CASSVGVESGRNYNEQFF. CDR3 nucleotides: TGTGCCAGCAGCGTAGGCGTTGAGAGCGGGAGGAATTACAATGAGCAGTTCTTC.

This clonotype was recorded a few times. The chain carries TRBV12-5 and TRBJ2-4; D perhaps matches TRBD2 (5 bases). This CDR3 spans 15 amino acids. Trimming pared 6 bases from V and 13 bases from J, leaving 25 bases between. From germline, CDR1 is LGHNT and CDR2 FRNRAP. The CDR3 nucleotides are TGTGCTAGTGGCTGGGAGAGTAGCTCCTACAATGAGCAGTACTTC. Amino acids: CASGWESSSYNEQYF.

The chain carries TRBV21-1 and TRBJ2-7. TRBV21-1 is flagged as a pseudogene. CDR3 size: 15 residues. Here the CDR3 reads CASSNFTHSGYEQYF. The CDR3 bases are TGTGCCAGCAGCAATTTTACCCATTCGGGCTACGAGCAGTACTTC.

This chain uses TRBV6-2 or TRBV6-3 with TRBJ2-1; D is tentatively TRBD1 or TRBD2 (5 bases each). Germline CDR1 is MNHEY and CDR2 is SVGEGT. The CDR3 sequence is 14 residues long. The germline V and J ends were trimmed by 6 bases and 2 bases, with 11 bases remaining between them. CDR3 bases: TGTGCCAGCAGGAGGGGTGAGGCCTACAATGAGCAGTTCTTC. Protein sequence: CASRRGEAYNEQFF.

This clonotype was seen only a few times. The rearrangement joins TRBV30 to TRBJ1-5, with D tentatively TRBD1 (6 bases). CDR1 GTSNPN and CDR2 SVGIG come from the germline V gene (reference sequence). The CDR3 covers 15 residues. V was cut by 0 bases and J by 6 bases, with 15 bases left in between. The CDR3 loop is CAWSVPRGQIQPQHF. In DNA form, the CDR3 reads TGTGCCTGGAGTGTACCCAGGGGACAAATTCAGCCCCAGCATTTT. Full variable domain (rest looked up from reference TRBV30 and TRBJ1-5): SQTIHQWPATLVQPVGSPLSLECTVEGTSNPNLYWYRQAAGRGLQLLFYSVGIGQISSEVPQNLSASRPQDRQFILSSKKLLLSDSGFYLCAWSVPRGQIQPQHFGDGTRLSIL.

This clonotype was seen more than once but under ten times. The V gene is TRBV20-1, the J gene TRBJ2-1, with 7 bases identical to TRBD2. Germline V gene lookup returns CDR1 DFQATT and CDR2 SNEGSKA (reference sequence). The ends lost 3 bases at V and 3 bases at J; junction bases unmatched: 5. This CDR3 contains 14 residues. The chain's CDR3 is CSARVAGDYNEQFF. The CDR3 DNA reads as TGCAGTGCTAGGGTGGCGGGAGACTACAATGAGCAGTTCTTC.

The CDR3 is CASSLPSRIEQYF. CDR3 DNA sequence: TGTGCCAGCAGCTTGCCTTCCCGAATCGAGCAGTACTTC. The chain couples TRBV7-2 to TRBJ2-4; D is undetermined. The J call could be wrong; TRBJ2-7 is a better fit for the DNA end. CDR3 length: 13 residues. Germline lookup yields CDR1 SGHTA and CDR2 FQGNSA.

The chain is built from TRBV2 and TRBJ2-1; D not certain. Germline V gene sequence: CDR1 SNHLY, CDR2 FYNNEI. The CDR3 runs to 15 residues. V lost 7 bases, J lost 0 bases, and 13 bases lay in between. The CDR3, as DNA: TGTGCCAGCATCCCTGAACCAAGCTCCTACAATGAGCAGTTCTTC. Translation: CASIPEPSSYNEQFF.

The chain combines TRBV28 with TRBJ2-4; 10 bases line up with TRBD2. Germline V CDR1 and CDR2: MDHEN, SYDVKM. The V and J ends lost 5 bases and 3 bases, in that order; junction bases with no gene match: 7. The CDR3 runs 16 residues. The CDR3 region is CASSAPSGGHKNIQYF. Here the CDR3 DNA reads TGTGCCAGCAGTGCTCCTAGCGGGGGACACAAAAACATTCAGTACTTC.

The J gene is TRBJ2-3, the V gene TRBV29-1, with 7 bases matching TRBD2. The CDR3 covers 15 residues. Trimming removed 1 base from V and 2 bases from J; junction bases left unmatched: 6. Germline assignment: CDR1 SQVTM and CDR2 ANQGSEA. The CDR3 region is CSVEGGSGYTDTQYF. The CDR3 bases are TGCAGCGTTGAAGGGGGTAGCGGGTACACAGATACGCAGTATTTT.

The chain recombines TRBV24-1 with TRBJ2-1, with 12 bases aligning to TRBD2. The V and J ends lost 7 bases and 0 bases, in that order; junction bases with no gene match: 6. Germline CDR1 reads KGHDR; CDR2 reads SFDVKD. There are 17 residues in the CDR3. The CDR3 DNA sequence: TGTGCCACCAGCTTGACTAGCGGGAGCCACTCCTACAATGAGCAGTTCTTC. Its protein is CATSLTSGSHSYNEQFF.

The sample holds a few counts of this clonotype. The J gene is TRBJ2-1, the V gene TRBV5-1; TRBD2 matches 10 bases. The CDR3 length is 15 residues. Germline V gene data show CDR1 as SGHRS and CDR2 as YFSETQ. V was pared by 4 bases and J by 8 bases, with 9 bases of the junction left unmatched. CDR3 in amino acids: CASSQQGLAFDEQFF. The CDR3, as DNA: TGCGCCAGCAGCCAGCAGGGACTAGCGTTCGATGAGCAGTTCTTC.

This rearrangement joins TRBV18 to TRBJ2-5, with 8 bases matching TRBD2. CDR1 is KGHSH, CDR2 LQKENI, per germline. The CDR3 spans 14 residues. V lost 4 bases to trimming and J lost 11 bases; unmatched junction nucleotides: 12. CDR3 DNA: TGTGCCAGCTCACAAGGACTAGCCAACAATGAGCAGTACTTC. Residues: CASSQGLANNEQYF.

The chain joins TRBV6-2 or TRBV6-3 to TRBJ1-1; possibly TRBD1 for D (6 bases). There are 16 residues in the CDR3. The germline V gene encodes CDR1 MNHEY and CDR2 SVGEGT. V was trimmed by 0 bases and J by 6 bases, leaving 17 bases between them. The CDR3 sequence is CASSYSWRGAISEAFF. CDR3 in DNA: TGTGCCAGCAGTTACTCATGGCGGGGGGCGATCTCTGAAGCTTTCTTT.

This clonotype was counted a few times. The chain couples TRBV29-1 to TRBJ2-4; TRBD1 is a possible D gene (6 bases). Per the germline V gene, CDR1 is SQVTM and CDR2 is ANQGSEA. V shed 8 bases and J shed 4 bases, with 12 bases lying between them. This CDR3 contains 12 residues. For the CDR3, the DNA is TGCAGCACCCGGGACACTAAAAACATTCAGTACTTC. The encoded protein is CSTRDTKNIQYF.

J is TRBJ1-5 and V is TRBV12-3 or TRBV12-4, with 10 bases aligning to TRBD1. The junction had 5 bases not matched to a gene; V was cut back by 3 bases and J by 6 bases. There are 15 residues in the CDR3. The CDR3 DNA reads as TGTGCCAGCAGTTTGTCGGGACAGGGGTTTCAGCCCCAGCATTTT. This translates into CASSLSGQGFQPQHF.

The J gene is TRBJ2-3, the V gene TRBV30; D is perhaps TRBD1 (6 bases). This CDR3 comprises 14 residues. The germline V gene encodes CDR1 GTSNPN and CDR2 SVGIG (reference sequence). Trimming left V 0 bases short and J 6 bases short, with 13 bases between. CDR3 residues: CAWSVGQRGDTQYF. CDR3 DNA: TGTGCCTGGAGTGTTGGACAGAGGGGCGATACGCAGTATTTT.

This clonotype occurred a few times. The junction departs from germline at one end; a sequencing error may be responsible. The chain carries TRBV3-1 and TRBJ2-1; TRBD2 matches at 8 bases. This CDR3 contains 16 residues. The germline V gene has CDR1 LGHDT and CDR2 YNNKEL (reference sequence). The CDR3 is CASSQAGAGENNEQFF. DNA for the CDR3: TGTGCCAGCAGTCAAGCAGGAGCGGGAGAGAATAATGAGCAGTTCTTC.